Listed below are T cell receptor beta chains from one sample, sequenced in a study of shared clonotypes between healthy human individuals. Profiled with immunoSEQ multiplex PCR; TCRdb holds only in-frame clones, not every one. The repertoire holds around 2,000,000 clones, around 96% seen once, with less than 1.5% in the top ten. Source material: naive CD8+ T cells sorted from blood. The receptors come from a man younger than 30 in good health. CDR3s include the opening cysteine and the closing phenylalanine or tryptophan. Fields, in order: J gene, V gene, CDR3 protein.

J gene: TRBJ1-2; V gene: TRBV11-2; CDR3 protein: CASSLGRPGGYTF
J gene: TRBJ1-1; V gene: TRBV6-5; CDR3 protein: CASSLEGNTEAFF
J gene: TRBJ1-5; V gene: TRBV6-1; CDR3 protein: CASSEHRGGSNQPQHF
J gene: TRBJ2-7; V gene: TRBV6-5; CDR3 protein: CASSQNRVQPYEQYF
J gene: TRBJ2-6; V gene: TRBV6-5; CDR3 protein: CASMEGAGANVLTF
J gene: TRBJ1-2; V gene: TRBV28; CDR3 protein: CASSFWDSQDGYTF
J gene: TRBJ1-6; V gene: TRBV19; CDR3 protein: CASSIFGLGNSPLHF
J gene: TRBJ2-7; V gene: TRBV11-2; CDR3 protein: CASGDEADTSYEQYF
J gene: TRBJ2-3; V gene: TRBV27; CDR3 protein: CASSLGKSGDTQYF
J gene: TRBJ1-1; V gene: TRBV10-3; CDR3 protein: CAISESYQGEAFF
J gene: TRBJ1-1; V gene: TRBV6-5; CDR3 protein: CASLPRDGMNTEAFF
J gene: TRBJ1-1; V gene: TRBV7-9; CDR3 protein: CASSPTTLNTEAFF
J gene: TRBJ1-1; V gene: TRBV27; CDR3 protein: CASSSLSMNTEAFF
J gene: TRBJ1-5; V gene: TRBV5-1; CDR3 protein: CASSPGLGERNQPQHF
J gene: TRBJ1-2; V gene: TRBV19; CDR3 protein: CASSGRQVGEPYGYTF
J gene: TRBJ2-1; V gene: TRBV11-2; CDR3 protein: CASSYGTVGEQFF
J gene: TRBJ2-7; V gene: TRBV7-6; CDR3 protein: CASSGGDEYYEQYF
J gene: TRBJ1-5; V gene: TRBV27; CDR3 protein: CASSLNRDYQPQHF
J gene: TRBJ1-2; V gene: TRBV9; CDR3 protein: CASSVPPDRNYGYTF
J gene: TRBJ2-3; V gene: TRBV5-1; CDR3 protein: CASSGGQGEELYLGERTDTQYF
J gene: TRBJ1-3; V gene: TRBV15; CDR3 protein: CATSREEDGNTIYF
J gene: TRBJ1-1; V gene: TRBV7-9; CDR3 protein: CASSLAQGNTEAFF
J gene: TRBJ2-3; V gene: TRBV7-9; CDR3 protein: CASSALAGGVPDTQYF
J gene: TRBJ1-2; V gene: TRBV19; CDR3 protein: CASTGTGGYGYTF
J gene: TRBJ1-1; V gene: TRBV30; CDR3 protein: CAWRFVGTEAFF
J gene: TRBJ2-1; V gene: TRBV7-8; CDR3 protein: CASSFTGTSGHNEQFF
J gene: TRBJ1-4; V gene: TRBV12-5; CDR3 protein: CASGAPGQGVEKLFF
J gene: TRBJ1-4; V gene: TRBV6-1; CDR3 protein: CASLFNEKLFF
J gene: TRBJ2-7; V gene: TRBV30; CDR3 protein: CAWSNRGRGYEQYF
J gene: TRBJ2-1; V gene: TRBV5-8; CDR3 protein: CASPRLAYNEQFF
J gene: TRBJ2-7; V gene: TRBV10-2; CDR3 protein: CATLAGGGIGEQYF
J gene: TRBJ2-7; V gene: TRBV27; CDR3 protein: CASSPWTGYEQYF
J gene: TRBJ2-7; V gene: TRBV6-1; CDR3 protein: CASSEGVSYEQYF
J gene: TRBJ2-7; V gene: TRBV5-8; CDR3 protein: CASSSPGGYEQYF
J gene: TRBJ2-1; V gene: TRBV5-1; CDR3 protein: CASRDWTSSYNEQFF
J gene: TRBJ2-7; V gene: TRBV7-9; CDR3 protein: CASSLDGQYEQYF
J gene: TRBJ2-1; V gene: TRBV7-6; CDR3 protein: CASSLGRTPYNEQFF
J gene: TRBJ2-7; V gene: TRBV27; CDR3 protein: CASSLLPGEQYF
J gene: TRBJ2-1; V gene: TRBV11-2; CDR3 protein: CASSFYLAGDNEQFF
J gene: TRBJ2-2; V gene: TRBV5-1; CDR3 protein: CASSLEGSGELFF
J gene: TRBJ2-2; V gene: TRBV28; CDR3 protein: CASSLVWDSTLTGELFF
J gene: TRBJ2-7; V gene: TRBV29-1; CDR3 protein: CSVRDREKGYEQYF
J gene: TRBJ1-3; V gene: TRBV27; CDR3 protein: CASSPFTGNTIYF
J gene: TRBJ2-7; V gene: TRBV9; CDR3 protein: CASSVEGMGPYEQYF